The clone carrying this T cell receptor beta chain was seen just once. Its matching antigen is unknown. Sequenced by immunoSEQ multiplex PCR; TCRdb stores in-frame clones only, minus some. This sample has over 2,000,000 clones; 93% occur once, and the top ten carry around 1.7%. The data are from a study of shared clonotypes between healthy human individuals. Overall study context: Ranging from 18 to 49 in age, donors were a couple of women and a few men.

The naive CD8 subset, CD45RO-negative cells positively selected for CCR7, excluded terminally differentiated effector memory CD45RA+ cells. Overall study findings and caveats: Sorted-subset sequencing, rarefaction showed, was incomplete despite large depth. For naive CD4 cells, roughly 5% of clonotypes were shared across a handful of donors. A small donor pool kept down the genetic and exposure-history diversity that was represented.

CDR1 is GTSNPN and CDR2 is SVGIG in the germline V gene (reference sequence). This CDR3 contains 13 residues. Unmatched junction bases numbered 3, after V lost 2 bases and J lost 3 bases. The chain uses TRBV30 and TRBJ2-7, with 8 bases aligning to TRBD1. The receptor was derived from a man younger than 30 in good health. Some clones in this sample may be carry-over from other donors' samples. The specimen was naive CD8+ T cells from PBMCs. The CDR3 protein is CAWSTGGNYEQYF. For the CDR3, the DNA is TGTGCCTGGAGTACAGGGGGTAACTACGAGCAGTACTTC.